The text below deals with one T cell receptor (beta chain). The record originates from a study of technical replicates of blood from a handful of donors. V shed 1 base and J shed 4 bases, with 8 bases lying between them. The CDR3 spans 14 residues. Per the germline V gene, CDR1 is LGHNA and CDR2 is YNFKEQ. TCRdb's copy holds only in-frame clones and misses some; the assay was immunoSEQ multiplex PCR. Here the sample spans approximately 88,000 clones, around 96% being singletons. The TCR sequence derives from a human donor in good health. The sample comprised T cells isolated from PBMCs. This chain joins TRBV4-2 and TRBJ1-5; D call uncertain. This chain's CDR3 is CASSQGTGNQPQHF. In DNA form, the CDR3 reads TGTGCCAGCAGCCAAGGTACGGGGAATCAGCCCCAGCATTTT.